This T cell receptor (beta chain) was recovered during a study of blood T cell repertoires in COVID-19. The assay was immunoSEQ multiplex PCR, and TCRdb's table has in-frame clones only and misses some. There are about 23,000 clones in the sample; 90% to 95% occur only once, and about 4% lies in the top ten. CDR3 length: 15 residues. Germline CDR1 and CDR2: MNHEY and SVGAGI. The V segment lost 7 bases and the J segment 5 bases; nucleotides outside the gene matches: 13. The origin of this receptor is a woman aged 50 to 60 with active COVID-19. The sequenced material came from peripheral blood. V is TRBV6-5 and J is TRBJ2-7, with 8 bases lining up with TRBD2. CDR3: CASTSTAGVGDEQYF. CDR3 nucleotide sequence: TGTGCCAGCACCTCGACAGCGGGAGTGGGGGACGAGCAGTACTTC.